The 5 T cell receptor beta chains below all came from one sample that was sequenced in a study of long-term antiretroviral therapy in people with HIV. Version v3.0 of the immunoSEQ assay ran at survey level. Here immunoSEQ multiplex PCR was the method, and the copy in TCRdb shows in-frame clones only, minus some. The sample has approximately 17,000 clones; about four fifths are singletons. The material sequenced was unsorted PBMCs, taken around 3.2 years after starting antiretroviral therapy. The origin of the receptors is a woman aged 40 to 55 with HIV.

DNA of the CDR3: TGTGCCAGCACGCCGGGACAGTCGTCCTCTGAAGCTTTCTTT. As protein: CASTPGQSSSEAFF. The genes are TRBV6-1 and TRBJ1-1, with 7 bases aligning to TRBD1. With 7 bases clipped from V and 6 bases from J, the junction kept 11 bases outside the gene matches. Per germline, CDR1 MNHNS and CDR2 SASEGT. The CDR3 sequence is 14 residues long.

This clone is large in the sample. This chain links TRBV4-3 with TRBJ2-2; maybe TRBD1 (6 bases). Between the trimmed V and J ends, which lost 4 bases and 3 bases, there was a span of 15 bases. The CDR3 is made up of 16 amino acids. The germline V gene has CDR1 LGHNA and CDR2 YSLEER. The CDR3 region is CASSRGRGQDTGELFF. The DNA for the CDR3 is TGCGCCAGCAGCCGCGGACGGGGACAAGACACCGGGGAGCTGTTTTTT.

DNA of the CDR3: TGTGCCATCAGTGAGGCAACTAGCGGGGGGTACAATGAGCAGTTCTTC. Translated, it gives CAISEATSGGYNEQFF. The V call is TRBV10-3, the J call TRBJ2-1; 12 nucleotides align to TRBD2. This CDR3 has 16 residues. The V gene's germline CDR1 is ENHRY and CDR2 SYGVKD. V lost 2 bases and J lost 4; bases outside the gene matches: 3.

The sample holds a few counts of this clone. The V and J genes are TRBV10-1 and TRBJ2-1; the D is unclear. Trimming left V 3 bases short and J 8 bases short, with 8 bases between. Germline values: CDR1 WNHNN, CDR2 SYGVQD (reference sequence). The CDR3 is 12 residues long. The chain's CDR3 is CASSDGGDEQFF. CDR3 DNA: TGCGCCAGCAGTGACGGCGGCGATGAGCAGTTCTTC.

This chain connects TRBV13 to TRBJ1-4; 9 nucleotides align to TRBD1. Trimming cost V 5 bases and J 8 bases; bases outside gene matches: 12. The germline V gene encodes CDR1 PRHDT and CDR2 FYEKMQ (reference sequence). The CDR3 is made up of 16 amino acids. The CDR3 is CASSMGQGRIEEKLFF. The CDR3 region has the DNA TGTGCCAGCAGCATGGGACAGGGACGGATTGAGGAAAAACTGTTTTTT.